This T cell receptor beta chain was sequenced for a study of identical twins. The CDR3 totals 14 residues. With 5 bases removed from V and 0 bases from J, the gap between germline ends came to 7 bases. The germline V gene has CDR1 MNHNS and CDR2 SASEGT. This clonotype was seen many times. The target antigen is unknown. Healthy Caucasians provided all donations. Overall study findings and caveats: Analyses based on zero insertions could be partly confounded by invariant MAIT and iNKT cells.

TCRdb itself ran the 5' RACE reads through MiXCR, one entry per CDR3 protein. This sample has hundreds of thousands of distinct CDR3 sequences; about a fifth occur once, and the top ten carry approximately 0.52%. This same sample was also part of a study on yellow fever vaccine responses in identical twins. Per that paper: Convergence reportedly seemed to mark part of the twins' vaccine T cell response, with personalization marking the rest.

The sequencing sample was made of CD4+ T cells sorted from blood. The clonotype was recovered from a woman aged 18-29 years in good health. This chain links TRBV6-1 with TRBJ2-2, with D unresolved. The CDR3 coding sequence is TGTGCCAGCAGTCAAAGCGCGAACACCGGGGAGCTGTTTTTT. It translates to CASSQSANTGELFF.